This TCR beta chain derives from a study of blood T cell repertoires in COVID-19. Background on the study: Sample material is recorded as cDNA or gDNA derived from T cells, B-cell-depleted T cells, or PBMCs.

The assay was immunoSEQ multiplex PCR, and TCRdb's table has in-frame clones only and misses some. Seen here are 60,000 or so clones, 75% to 85% observed once, and the top ten hold about 12%. The count of this clone is one. CDR3 size: 16 residues. V shed 1 base and J shed 3 bases, with 10 bases lying between them. Germline CDR1 MDHEN, CDR2 SYDVKM. This clonotype was sampled from a human donor in a cohort sampled during active COVID-19. The source material was peripheral blood. J is TRBJ1-6 and V is TRBV28; D is possibly TRBD1 (5 bases). The CDR3 loop reads CASSLSGRDYNSPLHF. The CDR3 bases are TGTGCCAGCAGTTTATCGGGCAGGGACTATAATTCACCCCTCCACTTT. Drawing the rest from reference TRBV28 and TRBJ1-6, the complete variable domain is DVKVTQSSRYLVKRTGEKVFLECVQDMDHENMFWYRQDPGLGLRLIYFSYDVKMKEKGDIPEGYSVSREKKERFSLILESASTNQTSMYLCASSLSGRDYNSPLHFGNGTRLTVT.